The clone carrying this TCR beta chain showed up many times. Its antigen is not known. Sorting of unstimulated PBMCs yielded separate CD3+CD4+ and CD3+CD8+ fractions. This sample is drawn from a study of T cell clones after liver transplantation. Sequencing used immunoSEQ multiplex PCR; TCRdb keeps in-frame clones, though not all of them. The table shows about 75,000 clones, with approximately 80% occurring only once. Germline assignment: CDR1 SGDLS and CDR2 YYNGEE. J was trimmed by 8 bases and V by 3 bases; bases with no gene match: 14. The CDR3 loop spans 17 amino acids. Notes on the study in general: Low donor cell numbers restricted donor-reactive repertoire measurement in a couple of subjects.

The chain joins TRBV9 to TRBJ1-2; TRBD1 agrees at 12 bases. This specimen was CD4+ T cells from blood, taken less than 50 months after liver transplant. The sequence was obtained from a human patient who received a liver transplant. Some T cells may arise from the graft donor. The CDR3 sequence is CASSATRPGQGALGYTF. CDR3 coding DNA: TGTGCCAGCAGCGCAACCCGACCGGGACAGGGGGCGTTGGGCTACACCTTC.